This T cell receptor (beta chain) was observed in a study of CD8 T cells in ankylosing spondylitis. Study-wide points: About 8 highly homologous variants formed a TCR beta motif that appeared characteristic of ankylosing spondylitis blood. Matched synovial fluid from ankylosing spondylitis patients was reported to be enriched for disease-linked clones.

One entry per CDR3 protein results from TCRdb running MiXCR on the 5' RACE reads. Of around 890,000 distinct CDR3 sequences listed, 10% to 15% are singletons. V dropped 1 base and J dropped 10 bases, with 19 bases sitting between them. Germline lookup yields CDR1 DFQATT and CDR2 SNEGSKA (reference sequence). The CDR3 loop spans 15 amino acids. This clonotype was counted only a few times. Its target is not known. V usage is TRBV20-1 and J usage is TRBJ1-4, with a weak D call TRBD1 (6 bases). The sequencing sample was made of blood, either unsorted or a sorted T cell fraction (not recorded which). This TCR came from a male donor with ankylosing spondylitis. The CDR3 nucleotides are TGCAGTGCTAGAGTCCATATTCGGGGGGCGCGAAAACTGTTTTTT. Its translation: CSARVHIRGARKLFF.